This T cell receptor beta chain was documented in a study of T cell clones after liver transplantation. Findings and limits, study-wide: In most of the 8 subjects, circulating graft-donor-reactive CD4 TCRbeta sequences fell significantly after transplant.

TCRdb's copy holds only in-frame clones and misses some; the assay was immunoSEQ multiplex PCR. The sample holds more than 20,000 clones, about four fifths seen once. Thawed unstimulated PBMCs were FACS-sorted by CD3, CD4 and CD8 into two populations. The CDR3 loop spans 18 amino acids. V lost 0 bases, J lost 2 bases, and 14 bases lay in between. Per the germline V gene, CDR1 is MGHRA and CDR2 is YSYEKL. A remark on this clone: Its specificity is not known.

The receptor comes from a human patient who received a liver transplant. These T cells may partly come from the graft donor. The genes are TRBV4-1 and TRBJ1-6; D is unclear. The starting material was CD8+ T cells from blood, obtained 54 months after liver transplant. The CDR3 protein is CASSQESQIYTYNSPLHF. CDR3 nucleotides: TGCGCCAGCAGCCAAGAAAGTCAGATTTATACCTATAATTCACCCCTCCACTTT.